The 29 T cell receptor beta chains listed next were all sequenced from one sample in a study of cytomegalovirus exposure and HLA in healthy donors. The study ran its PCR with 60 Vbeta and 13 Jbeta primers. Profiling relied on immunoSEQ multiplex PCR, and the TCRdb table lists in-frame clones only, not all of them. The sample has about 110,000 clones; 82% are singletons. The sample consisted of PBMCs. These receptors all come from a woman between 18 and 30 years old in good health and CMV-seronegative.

CDR3 sequence: CASSLRQDPYEQYF. The CDR3, as DNA: TGCGCCAGCAGCTTACGACAGGATCCCTACGAGCAGTACTTC. V and J are TRBV5-1 and TRBJ2-7; tentatively, D is TRBD1 (6 bases). The ends were cut back, 2 bases at V and 2 bases at J, with 11 bases in the middle. CDR1 SGHRS and CDR2 YFSETQ come from the germline V gene. The CDR3 runs 14 residues.

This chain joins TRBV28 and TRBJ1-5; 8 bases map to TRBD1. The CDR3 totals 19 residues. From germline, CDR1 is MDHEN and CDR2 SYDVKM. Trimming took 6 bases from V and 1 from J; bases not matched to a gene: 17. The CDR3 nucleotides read TGTGCCAGCAGCCCACGGACAGGGATAATTTTTCCGAGCAATCAGCCCCAGCATTTT. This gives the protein CASSPRTGIIFPSNQPQHF.

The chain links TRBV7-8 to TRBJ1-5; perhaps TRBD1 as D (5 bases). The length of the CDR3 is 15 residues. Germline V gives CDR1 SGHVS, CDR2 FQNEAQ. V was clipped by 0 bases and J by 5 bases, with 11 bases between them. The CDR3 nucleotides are TGTGCCAGCAGCTTAGCGTGGGCAGGGTATCAGCCCCAGCATTTT. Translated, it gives CASSLAWAGYQPQHF.

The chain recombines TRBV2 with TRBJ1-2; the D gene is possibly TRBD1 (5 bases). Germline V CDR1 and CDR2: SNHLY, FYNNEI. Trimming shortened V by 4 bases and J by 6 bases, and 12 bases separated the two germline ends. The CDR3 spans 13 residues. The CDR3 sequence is CASSVEGSHGYTF. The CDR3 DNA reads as TGTGCCAGCAGTGTGGAGGGGAGCCATGGCTACACCTTC. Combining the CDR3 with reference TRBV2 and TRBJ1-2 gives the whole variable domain EPEVTQTPSHQVTQMGQEVILRCVPISNHLYFYWYRQILGQKVEFLVSFYNNEISEKSEIFDDQFSVERPDGSNFTLKIRSTKLEDSAMYFCASSVEGSHGYTFGSGTRLTVV.

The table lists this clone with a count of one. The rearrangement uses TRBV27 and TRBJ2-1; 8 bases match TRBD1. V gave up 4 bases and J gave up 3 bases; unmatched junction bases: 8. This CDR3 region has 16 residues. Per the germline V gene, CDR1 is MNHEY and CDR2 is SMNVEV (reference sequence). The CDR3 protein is CASSSPGQGLYNEQFF. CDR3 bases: TGTGCCAGCAGTTCCCCTGGACAGGGACTCTACAATGAGCAGTTCTTC.

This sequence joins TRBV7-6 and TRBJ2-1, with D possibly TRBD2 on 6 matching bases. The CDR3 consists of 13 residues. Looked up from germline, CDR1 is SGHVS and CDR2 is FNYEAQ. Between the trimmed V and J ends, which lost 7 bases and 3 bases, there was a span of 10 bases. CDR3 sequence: CASKGLLYNEQFF. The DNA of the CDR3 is TGTGCCAGCAAGGGACTTCTCTACAATGAGCAGTTCTTC.

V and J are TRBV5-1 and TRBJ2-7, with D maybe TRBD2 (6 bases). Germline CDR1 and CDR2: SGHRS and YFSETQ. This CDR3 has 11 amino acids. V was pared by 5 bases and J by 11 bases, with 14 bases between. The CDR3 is CASREGSEEYF. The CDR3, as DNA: TGCGCCAGCAGGGAGGGGTCTGAGGAGTACTTC.

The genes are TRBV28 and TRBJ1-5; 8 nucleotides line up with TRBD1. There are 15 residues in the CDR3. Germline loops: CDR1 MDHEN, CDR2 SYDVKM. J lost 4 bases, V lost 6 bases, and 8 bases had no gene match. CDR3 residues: CASRRGTGPNQPQHF. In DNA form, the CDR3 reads TGTGCCAGCAGACGCGGGACAGGTCCTAATCAGCCCCAGCATTTT. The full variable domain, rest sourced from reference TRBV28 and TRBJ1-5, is DVKVTQSSRYLVKRTGEKVFLECVQDMDHENMFWYRQDPGLGLRLIYFSYDVKMKEKGDIPEGYSVSREKKERFSLILESASTNQTSMYLCASRRGTGPNQPQHFGDGTRLSIL.

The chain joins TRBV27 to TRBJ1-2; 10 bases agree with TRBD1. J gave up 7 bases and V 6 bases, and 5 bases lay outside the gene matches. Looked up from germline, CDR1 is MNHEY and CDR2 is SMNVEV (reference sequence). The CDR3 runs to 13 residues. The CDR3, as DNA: TGTGCCAGCAGAATGACAGGGGGCGTTGGCTACACCTTC. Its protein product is CASRMTGGVGYTF.

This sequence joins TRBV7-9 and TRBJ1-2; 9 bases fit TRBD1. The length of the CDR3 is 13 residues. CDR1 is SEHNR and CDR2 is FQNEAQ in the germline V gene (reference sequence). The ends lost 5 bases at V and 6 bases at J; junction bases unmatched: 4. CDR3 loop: CASSRRQGDGYTF. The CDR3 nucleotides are TGTGCCAGCAGCCGTCGACAGGGGGATGGCTACACCTTC.

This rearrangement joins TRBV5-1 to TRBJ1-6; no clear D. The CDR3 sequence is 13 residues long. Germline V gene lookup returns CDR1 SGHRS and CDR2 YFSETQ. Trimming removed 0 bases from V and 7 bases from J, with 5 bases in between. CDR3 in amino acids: CASSLAGNSPLHF. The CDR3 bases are TGCGCCAGCAGCTTGGCGGGGAATTCACCCCTCCACTTT.

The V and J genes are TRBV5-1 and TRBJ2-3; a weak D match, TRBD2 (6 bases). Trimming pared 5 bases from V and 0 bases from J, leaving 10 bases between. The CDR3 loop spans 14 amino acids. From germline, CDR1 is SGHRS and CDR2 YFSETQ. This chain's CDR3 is CASREGSSTDTQYF. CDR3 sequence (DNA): TGCGCCAGCAGGGAGGGATCGAGCACAGATACGCAGTATTTT.

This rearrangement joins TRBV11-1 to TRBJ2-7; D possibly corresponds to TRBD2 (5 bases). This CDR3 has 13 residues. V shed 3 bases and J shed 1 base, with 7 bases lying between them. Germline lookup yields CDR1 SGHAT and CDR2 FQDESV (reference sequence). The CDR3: CASSLRDSYEQYF. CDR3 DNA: TGTGCCAGCAGCTTGAGGGATTCCTACGAGCAGTACTTC.

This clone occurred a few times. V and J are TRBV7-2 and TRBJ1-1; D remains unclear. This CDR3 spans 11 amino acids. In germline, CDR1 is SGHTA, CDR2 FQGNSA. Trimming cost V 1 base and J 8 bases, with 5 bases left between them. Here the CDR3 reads CASSLGGEAFF. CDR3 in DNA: TGTGCCAGCAGCTTAGGAGGGGAAGCTTTCTTT.

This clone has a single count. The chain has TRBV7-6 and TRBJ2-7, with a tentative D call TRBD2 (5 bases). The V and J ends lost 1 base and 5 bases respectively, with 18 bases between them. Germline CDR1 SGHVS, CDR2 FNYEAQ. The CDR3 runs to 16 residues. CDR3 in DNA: TGTGCCAGCAGCTTAGAAGTCGCGACCTCTAGCCACGAGCAGTACTTC. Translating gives CASSLEVATSSHEQYF.

The CDR3 sequence: CASSFGGRAGDTQYF. The DNA of the CDR3 is TGCGCCAGCAGCTTCGGCGGGAGGGCCGGGGATACGCAGTATTTT. This chain joins TRBV5-1 and TRBJ2-3; TRBD2 matches 9 bases. Looked up from germline, CDR1 is SGHRS and CDR2 is YFSETQ. The ends lost 2 bases at V and 6 bases at J; junction bases unmatched: 7. The CDR3 is made up of 15 amino acids.

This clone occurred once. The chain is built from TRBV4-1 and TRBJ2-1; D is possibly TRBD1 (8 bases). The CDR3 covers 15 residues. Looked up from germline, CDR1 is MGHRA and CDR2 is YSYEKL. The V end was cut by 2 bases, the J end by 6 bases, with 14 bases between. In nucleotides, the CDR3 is TGCGCCAGCAGCCAACTACAGGGGGGGCTCAATGAGCAGTTCTTC. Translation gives CASSQLQGGLNEQFF.

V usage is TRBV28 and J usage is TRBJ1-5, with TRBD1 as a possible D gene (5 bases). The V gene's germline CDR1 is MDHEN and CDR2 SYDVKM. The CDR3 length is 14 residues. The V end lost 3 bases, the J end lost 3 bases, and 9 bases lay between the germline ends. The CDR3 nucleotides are TGTGCCAGCAGTTTCCGACAGCCCAATCAGCCCCAGCATTTT. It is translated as CASSFRQPNQPQHF.

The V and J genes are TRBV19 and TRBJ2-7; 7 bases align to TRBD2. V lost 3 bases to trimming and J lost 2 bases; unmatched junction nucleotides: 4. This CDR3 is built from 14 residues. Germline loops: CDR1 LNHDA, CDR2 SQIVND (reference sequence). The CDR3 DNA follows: TGTGCCAGTAGTATTTCGGCGGGAGCCTACGAGCAGTACTTC. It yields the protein CASSISAGAYEQYF.

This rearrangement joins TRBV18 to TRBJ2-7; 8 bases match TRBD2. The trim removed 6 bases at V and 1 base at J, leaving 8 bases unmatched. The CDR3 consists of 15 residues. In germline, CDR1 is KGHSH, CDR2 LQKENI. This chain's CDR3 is CASSQAGEGSYEQYF. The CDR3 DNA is TGTGCCAGCTCGCAAGCGGGAGAGGGGTCCTACGAGCAGTACTTC.

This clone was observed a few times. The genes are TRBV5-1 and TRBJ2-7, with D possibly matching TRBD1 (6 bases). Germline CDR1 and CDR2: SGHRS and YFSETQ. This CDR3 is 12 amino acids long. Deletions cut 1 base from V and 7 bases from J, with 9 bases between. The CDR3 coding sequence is TGCGCCAGCAGCTTGCAGGGGTATGAGCAGTACTTC. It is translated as CASSLQGYEQYF.

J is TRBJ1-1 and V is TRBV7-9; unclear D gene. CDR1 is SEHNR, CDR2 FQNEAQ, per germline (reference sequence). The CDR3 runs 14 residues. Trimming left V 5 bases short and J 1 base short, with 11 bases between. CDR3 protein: CASSQLPGNTEAFF. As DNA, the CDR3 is TGTGCCAGCAGCCAACTGCCAGGGAACACTGAAGCTTTCTTT.

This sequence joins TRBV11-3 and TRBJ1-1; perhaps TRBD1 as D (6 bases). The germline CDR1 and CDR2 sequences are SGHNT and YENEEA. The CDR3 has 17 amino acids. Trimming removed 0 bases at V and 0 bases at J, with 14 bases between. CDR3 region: CASSLDRWGHLNTEAFF. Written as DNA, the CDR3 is TGTGCCAGCAGCTTAGATCGGTGGGGACACTTGAACACTGAAGCTTTCTTT.

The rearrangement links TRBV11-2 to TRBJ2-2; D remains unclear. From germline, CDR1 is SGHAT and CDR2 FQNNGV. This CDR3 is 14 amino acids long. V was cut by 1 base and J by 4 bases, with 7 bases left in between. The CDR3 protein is CASSLVGCTGELFF. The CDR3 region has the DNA TGTGCCAGCAGCTTAGTCGGGTGCACCGGGGAGCTGTTTTTT.

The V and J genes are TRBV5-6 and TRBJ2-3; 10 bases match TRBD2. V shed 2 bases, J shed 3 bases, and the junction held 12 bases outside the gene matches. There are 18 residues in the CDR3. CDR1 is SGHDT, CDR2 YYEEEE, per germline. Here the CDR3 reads CASSFLAGVKVGTDTQYF. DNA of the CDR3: TGTGCCAGCAGCTTTCTAGCGGGGGTAAAAGTAGGAACAGATACGCAGTATTTT.

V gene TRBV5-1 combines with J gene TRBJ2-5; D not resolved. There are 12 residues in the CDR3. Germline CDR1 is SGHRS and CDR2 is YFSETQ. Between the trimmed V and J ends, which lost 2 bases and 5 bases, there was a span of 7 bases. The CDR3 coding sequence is TGCGCCAGCAGCTTTTCAACTGAGACCCAGTACTTC. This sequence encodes CASSFSTETQYF. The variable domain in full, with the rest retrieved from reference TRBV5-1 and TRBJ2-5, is KAGVTQTPRYLIKTRGQQVTLSCSPISGHRSVSWYQQTPGQGLQFLFEYFSETQRNKGNFPGRFSGRQFSNSRSEMNVSTLELGDSALYLCASSFSTETQYFGPGTRLLVL.

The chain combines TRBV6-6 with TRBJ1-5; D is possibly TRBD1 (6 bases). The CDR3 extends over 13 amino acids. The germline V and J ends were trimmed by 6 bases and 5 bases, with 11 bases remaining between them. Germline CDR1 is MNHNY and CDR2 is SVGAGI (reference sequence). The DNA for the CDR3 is TGTGCCAGCAGCCACAGGGTGGATCAGCCCCAGCATTTT. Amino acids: CASSHRVDQPQHF.

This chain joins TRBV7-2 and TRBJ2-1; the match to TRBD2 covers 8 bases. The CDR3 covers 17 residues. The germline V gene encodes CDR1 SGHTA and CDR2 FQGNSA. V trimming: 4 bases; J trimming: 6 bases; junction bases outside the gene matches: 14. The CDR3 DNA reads TGTGCCAGCAGCTGGGCGCCAAGCGGGAGTAGGGGCAATGAGCAGTTCTTC. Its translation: CASSWAPSGSRGNEQFF.

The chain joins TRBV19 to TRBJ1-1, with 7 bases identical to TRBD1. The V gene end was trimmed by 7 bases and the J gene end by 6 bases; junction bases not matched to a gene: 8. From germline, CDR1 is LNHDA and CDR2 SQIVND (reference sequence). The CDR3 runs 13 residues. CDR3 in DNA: TGTGCCAGTACCCCAGGGGGTGTTTCTGAAGCTTTCTTT. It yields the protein CASTPGGVSEAFF.